These T cell receptor beta chains were read from a single sample in a study of shared clonotypes between healthy human individuals. Sequencing was performed with immunoSEQ multiplex PCR; in TCRdb, only in-frame clones are kept and a portion is missing. The repertoire includes some 1 million clones, about 70% of them detected once, and approximately 1.5% sits in the top ten. The source material was memory CD4+ T cells sorted from blood. The receptors were gathered from a man in his late teens or twenties in good health. CDR3s include the opening cysteine and the closing phenylalanine or tryptophan. A D gene is named only where the DNA matches it firmly. Part of the rows lack a size; the others show once, few, many or a class for expanded clones.

TRBJ1-4 | TRBV6-1 | . | TRBD1 | CASSEFTGALATNEKLFF | TGTGCCAGCAGTGAGTTCACAGGGGCGCTAGCAACTAATGAAAAACTGTTTTTT
TRBJ2-7 | TRBV5-1 | . | TRBD1 | CASSSDRGRYEQYF | TGCGCCAGCAGCTCAGACAGGGGTCGCTACGAGCAGTACTTC
TRBJ2-2 | TRBV19 | . | . | CASNPRPGTGNTGELFF | TGTGCCAGTAATCCCCGCCCCGGGACTGGGAACACCGGGGAGCTGTTTTTT
TRBJ2-1 | TRBV5-4 | . | TRBD2 | CASSAAGGPYEQFF | TGTGCCAGCAGCGCGGCGGGGGGGCCCTATGAGCAGTTCTTC
TRBJ2-5 | TRBV18 | . | . | CASSLSGEGTQYF | TGTGCCAGCTCACTATCGGGGGAAGGGACCCAGTACTTC
TRBJ2-1 | TRBV11-2 | few | . | CASSLSGGVKQFF | TGTGCCAGCAGCCTCTCAGGGGGGGTTAAGCAGTTCTTC
TRBJ1-1 | TRBV29-1 | . | . | CSVGRMNTEAFF | TGCAGCGTTGGACGGATGAACACTGAAGCTTTCTTT
TRBJ1-6 | TRBV2 | . | . | CASGMSSYNSPLHF | TGTGCCAGCGGCATGAGCTCCTATAATTCACCCCTCCACTTT
TRBJ1-3 | TRBV5-6 | . | . | CASSSLDTFSGNTIYF | TGTGCCAGCAGCTCCTTGGACACGTTCTCTGGAAACACCATATATTTT
TRBJ2-6 | TRBV5-1 | . | . | CASSLALGYGGANVLTF | TGCGCCAGCAGCTTGGCCCTCGGGTATGGTGGGGCCAACGTCCTGACTTTC
TRBJ2-5 | TRBV25-1 | . | TRBD2 | CASSELTGGLLETQYF | TGTGCCAGCAGTGAATTAACGGGGGGGCTTTTGGAGACCCAGTACTTC
TRBJ2-2 | TRBV6-1 | . | TRBD1 | CASCYRGRSGELFF | TGTGCCAGCTGCTACAGGGGGCGGTCCGGGGAGCTGTTTTTT
TRBJ2-1 | TRBV19 | . | . | CASSMVVGYSYNEQFF | TGTGCCAGTAGTATGGTGGTGGGATACTCCTACAATGAGCAGTTCTTC
TRBJ1-6 | TRBV6-1 | few | . | CASSEQSPLHF | TGTGCCAGCAGTGAACAATCACCCCTCCACTTT
TRBJ2-2 | TRBV2 | . | TRBD1 | CASSELRTGGPGELFF | TGTGCCAGCAGTGAACTACGGACAGGGGGCCCCGGGGAGCTGTTTTTT
TRBJ2-3 | TRBV6-1 | . | TRBD1 | CASRQGPSTDTQYF | TGTGCCAGCAGACAGGGGCCTAGCACAGATACGCAGTATTTT
TRBJ2-5 | TRBV6-1 | . | TRBD2 | CASSEEIAGGQETQYF | TGTGCCAGCAGTGAAGAGATAGCGGGGGGGCAAGAGACCCAGTACTTC
TRBJ2-3 | TRBV15 | . | TRBD2 | CATQVIRDYSTDTQYF | TGTGCCACCCAAGTTATACGGGACTACAGCACAGATACGCAGTATTTT
TRBJ2-7 | TRBV4-1 | . | . | CASSQVFTGPYEQYF | TGCGCCAGCAGCCAGGTTTTTACAGGGCCCTACGAGCAGTACTTC
TRBJ1-2 | TRBV5-5 | once | . | CASSPEGEGPANYGYTF | TGTGCCAGCAGCCCGGAGGGGGAAGGTCCGGCTAACTATGGCTACACCTTC
TRBJ1-5 | TRBV19 | few | . | CASSMYSGNQPQHF | TGTGCCAGTAGTATGTATTCCGGGAATCAGCCCCAGCATTTT
TRBJ2-6 | TRBV7-9 | . | . | CASSLVGAGANVLTF | TGTGCCAGCAGCTTAGTGGGAGCTGGGGCCAACGTCCTGACTTTC
TRBJ2-3 | TRBV5-6 | few | TRBD2 | CASSTGLAGIRNTDTQYF | TGTGCCAGCAGCACGGGACTAGCGGGAATTAGGAACACAGATACGCAGTATTTT
TRBJ1-4 | TRBV9 | . | . | CASSKDPDTSTNEKLFF | TGTGCCAGCAGCAAAGACCCGGACACCTCAACTAATGAAAAACTGTTTTTT
TRBJ1-4 | TRBV19 | . | . | CASSTELTLFF | TGTGCCAGTAGTACCGAACTAACTCTGTTTTTT
TRBJ2-6 | TRBV10-3 | . | . | CAIPNSSSGANVLTF | TGTGCCATCCCCAACAGCTCCTCTGGGGCCAACGTCCTGACTTTC
TRBJ1-2 | TRBV4-1 | . | TRBD1 | CASSQDVAGGYYGYTF | TGCGCCAGCAGCCAAGATGTAGCAGGGGGCTACTATGGCTACACCTTC
TRBJ2-1 | TRBV7-9 | . | . | CASSPLGYEQFF | TGTGCCAGCAGCCCCTTGGGATATGAGCAGTTCTTC
TRBJ2-3 | TRBV18 | . | TRBD1 | CASSAARDRNTDTQYF | TGTGCCAGCTCAGCAGCACGGGACAGGAACACAGATACGCAGTATTTT
TRBJ1-3 | TRBV15 | few | . | CATGTLVGSGNTIYF | TGTGCCACCGGAACGTTGGTGGGCTCTGGAAACACCATATATTTT
TRBJ1-1 | TRBV7-9 | . | TRBD1 | CASSNPTGLAFF | TGTGCCAGCAGCAATCCGACAGGGTTAGCTTTCTTT
TRBJ2-5 | TRBV6-5 | . | TRBD2 | CASSYGTSGVRETQYF | TGTGCCAGCAGTTACGGGACTAGCGGGGTCCGAGAGACCCAGTACTTC
TRBJ2-1 | TRBV7-2 | . | TRBD2 | CASSSGTRVGEQFF | TGTGCCAGCAGCAGCGGGACTAGGGTTGGCGAGCAGTTCTTC
TRBJ1-6 | TRBV7-9 | . | . | CASSFSLIDSPLHF | TGTGCCAGCAGCTTCTCCCTAATAGATTCACCCCTCCACTTT
TRBJ2-2 | TRBV7-6 | once | . | CASSLALGTTGELFF | TGTGCCAGCAGCTTAGCACTGGGAACGACCGGGGAGCTGTTTTTT
TRBJ2-7 | TRBV10-3 | . | . | CAISPSGYEQYF | TGTGCCATCAGTCCATCGGGGTACGAGCAGTACTTC
TRBJ1-2 | TRBV28 | . | . | CASSSEHTGFGGGYTF | TGTGCCAGCAGTTCCGAACATACAGGCTTTGGGGGTGGCTACACCTTC